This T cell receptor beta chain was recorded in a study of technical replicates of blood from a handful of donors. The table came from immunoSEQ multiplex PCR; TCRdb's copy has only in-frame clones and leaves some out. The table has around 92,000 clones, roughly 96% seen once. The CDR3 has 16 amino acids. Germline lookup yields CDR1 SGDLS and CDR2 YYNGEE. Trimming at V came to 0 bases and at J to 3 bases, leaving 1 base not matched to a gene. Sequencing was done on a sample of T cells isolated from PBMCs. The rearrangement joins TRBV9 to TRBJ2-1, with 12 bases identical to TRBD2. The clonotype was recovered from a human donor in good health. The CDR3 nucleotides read TGTGCCAGCAGCGTAGCTAGCGGGGGGGGCTACAATGAGCAGTTCTTC. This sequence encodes CASSVASGGGYNEQFF.